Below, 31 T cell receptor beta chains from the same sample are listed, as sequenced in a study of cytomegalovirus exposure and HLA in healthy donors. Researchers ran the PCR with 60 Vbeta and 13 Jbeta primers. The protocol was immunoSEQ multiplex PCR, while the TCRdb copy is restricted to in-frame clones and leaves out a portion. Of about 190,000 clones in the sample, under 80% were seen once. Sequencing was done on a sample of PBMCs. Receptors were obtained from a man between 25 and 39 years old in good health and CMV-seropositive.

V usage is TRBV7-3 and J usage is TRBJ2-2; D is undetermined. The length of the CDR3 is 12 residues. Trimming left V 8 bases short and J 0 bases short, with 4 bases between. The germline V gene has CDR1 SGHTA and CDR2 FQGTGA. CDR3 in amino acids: CASSTNTGELFF. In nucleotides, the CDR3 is TGTGCCAGCTCCACGAACACCGGGGAGCTGTTTTTT.

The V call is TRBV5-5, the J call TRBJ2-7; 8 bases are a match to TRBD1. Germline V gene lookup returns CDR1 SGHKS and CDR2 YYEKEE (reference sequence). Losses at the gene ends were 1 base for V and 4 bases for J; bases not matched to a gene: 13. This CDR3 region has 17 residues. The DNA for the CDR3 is TGTGCCAGCAGCTTGCAGAGGACAGGGTCTGGATTGTACGAGCAGTACTTC. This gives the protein CASSLQRTGSGLYEQYF. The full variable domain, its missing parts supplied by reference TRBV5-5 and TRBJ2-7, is DAGVTQSPTHLIKTRGQQVTLRCSPISGHKSVSWYQQVLGQGPQFIFQYYEKEERGRGNFPDRFSARQFPNYSSELNVNALLLGDSALYLCASSLQRTGSGLYEQYFGPGTRLTVT.

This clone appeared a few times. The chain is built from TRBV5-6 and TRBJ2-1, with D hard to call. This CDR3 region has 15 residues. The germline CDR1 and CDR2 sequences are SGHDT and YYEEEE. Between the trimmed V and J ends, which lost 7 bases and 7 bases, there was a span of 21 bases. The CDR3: CASDVLRHEGNEQFF. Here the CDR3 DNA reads TGTGCCAGCGACGTATTGAGACACGAAGGAAATGAGCAGTTCTTC.

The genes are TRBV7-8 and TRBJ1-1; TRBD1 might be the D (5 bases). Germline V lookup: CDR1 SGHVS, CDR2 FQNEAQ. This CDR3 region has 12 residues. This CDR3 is CVTVGLNTEAFF. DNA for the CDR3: TGTGTAACGGTGGGGCTGAACACTGAAGCTTTCTTT.

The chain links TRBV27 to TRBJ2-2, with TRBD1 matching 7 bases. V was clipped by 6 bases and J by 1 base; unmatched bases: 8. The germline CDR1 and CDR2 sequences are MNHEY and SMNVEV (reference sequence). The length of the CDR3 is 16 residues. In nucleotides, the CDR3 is TGTGCCAGCAGCCGATACGACAGGGTGAACACCGGGGAGCTGTTTTTT. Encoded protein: CASSRYDRVNTGELFF.

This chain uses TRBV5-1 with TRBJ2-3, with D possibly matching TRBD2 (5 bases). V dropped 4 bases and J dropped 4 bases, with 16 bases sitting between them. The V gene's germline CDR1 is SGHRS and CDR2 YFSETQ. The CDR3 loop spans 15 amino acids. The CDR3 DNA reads TGCGCCAGCAGCCCTACCGGACTGATCGCAGATACGCAGTATTTT. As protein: CASSPTGLIADTQYF.

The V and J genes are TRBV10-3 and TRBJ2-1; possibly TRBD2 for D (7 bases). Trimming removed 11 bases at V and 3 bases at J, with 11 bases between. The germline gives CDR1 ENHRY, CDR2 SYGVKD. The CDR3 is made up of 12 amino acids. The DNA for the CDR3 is TGTGCCTCAGGGGACTACTACAATGAGCAGTTCTTC. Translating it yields CASGDYYNEQFF.

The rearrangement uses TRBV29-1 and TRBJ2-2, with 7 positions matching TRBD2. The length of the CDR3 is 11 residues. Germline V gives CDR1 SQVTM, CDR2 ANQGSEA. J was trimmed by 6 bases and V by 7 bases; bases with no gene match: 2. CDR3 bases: TGCAGCGGACTAGCCCCCGGGGAGCTGTTTTTT. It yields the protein CSGLAPGELFF.

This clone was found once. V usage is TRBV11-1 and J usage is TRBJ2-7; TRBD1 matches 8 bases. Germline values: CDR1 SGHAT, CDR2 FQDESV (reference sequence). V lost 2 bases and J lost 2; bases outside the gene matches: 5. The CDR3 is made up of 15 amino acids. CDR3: CASSLMGQDTYEQYF. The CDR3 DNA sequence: TGTGCCAGCAGCTTAATGGGACAGGACACCTACGAGCAGTACTTC.

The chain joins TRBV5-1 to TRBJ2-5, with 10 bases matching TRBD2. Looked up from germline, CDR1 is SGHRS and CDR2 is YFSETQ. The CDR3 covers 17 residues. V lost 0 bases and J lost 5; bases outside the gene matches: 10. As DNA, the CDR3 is TGCGCCAGCAGCTTGGCCATTCTAGCGGGAGTGCGGGAGACCCAGTACTTC. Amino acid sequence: CASSLAILAGVRETQYF.

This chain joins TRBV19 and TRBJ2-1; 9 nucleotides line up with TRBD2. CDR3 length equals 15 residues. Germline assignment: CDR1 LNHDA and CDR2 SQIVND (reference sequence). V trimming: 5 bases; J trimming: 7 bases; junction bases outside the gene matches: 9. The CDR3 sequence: CASSSIAGARNEQFF. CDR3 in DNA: TGTGCCAGTAGTTCCATAGCGGGAGCGAGGAATGAGCAGTTCTTC.

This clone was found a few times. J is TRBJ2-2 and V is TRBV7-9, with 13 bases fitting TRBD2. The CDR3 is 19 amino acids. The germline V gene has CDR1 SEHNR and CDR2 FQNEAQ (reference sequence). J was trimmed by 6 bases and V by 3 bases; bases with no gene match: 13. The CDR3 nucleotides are TGTGCCAGCAGCTTCCGAGGACTAGCGGGAGAAAGGCCCGCCGGGGAGCTGTTTTTT. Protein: CASSFRGLAGERPAGELFF.

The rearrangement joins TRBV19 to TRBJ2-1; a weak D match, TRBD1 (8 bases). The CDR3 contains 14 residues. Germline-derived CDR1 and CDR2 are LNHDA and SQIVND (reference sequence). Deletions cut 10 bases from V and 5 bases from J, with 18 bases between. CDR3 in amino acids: CATSRTGTNNEQFF. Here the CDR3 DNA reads TGTGCCACCTCTCGGACAGGGACTAACAATGAGCAGTTCTTC.

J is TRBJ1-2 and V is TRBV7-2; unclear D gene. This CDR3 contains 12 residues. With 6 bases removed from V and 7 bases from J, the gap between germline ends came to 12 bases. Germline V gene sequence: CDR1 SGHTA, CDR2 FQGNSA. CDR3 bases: TGTGCCAGCAGTAAAGCCGGAGGTGGCTACACCTTC. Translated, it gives CASSKAGGGYTF. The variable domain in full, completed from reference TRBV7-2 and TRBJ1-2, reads GAGVSQSPSNKVTEKGKDVELRCDPISGHTALYWYRQSLGQGLEFLIYFQGNSAPDKSGLPSDRFSAERTGGSVSTLTIQRTQQEDSAVYLCASSKAGGGYTFGSGTRLTVV.

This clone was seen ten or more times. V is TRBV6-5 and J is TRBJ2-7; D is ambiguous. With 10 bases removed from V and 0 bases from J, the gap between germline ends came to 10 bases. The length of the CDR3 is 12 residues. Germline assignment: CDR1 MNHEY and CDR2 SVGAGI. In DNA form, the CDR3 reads TGTGCCATAGCCGTGTCCTCCTACGAGCAGTACTTC. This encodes CAIAVSSYEQYF.

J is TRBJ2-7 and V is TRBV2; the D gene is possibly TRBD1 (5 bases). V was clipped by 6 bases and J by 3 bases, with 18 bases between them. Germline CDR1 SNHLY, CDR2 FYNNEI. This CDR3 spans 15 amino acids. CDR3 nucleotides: TGTGCCAGCAGCCCTCTTAGGACACCGAACTACGAGCAGTACTTC. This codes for CASSPLRTPNYEQYF. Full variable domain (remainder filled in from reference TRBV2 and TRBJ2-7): EPEVTQTPSHQVTQMGQEVILRCVPISNHLYFYWYRQILGQKVEFLVSFYNNEISEKSEIFDDQFSVERPDGSNFTLKIRSTKLEDSAMYFCASSPLRTPNYEQYFGPGTRLTVT.

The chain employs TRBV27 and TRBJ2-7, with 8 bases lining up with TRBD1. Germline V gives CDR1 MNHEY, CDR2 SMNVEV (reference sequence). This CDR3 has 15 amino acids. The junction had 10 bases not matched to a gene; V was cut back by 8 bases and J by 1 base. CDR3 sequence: CASAWSGQGSYEQYF. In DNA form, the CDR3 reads TGTGCCAGCGCTTGGTCCGGACAGGGATCCTACGAGCAGTACTTC.

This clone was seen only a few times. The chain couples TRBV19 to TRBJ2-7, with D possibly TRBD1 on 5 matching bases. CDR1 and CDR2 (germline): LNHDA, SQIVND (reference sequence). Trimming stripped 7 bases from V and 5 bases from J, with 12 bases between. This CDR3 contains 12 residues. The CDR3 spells CASISGRDEQYF. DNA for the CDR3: TGTGCCAGTATATCGGGCAGGGACGAGCAGTACTTC.

The CDR3 sequence is CASSPIERGARAYEQYF. The CDR3 DNA is TGTGCCAGCAGCCCCATTGAGCGGGGGGCCCGCGCCTACGAGCAGTACTTC. The V gene is TRBV7-2, the J gene TRBJ2-7, with 9 bases that match TRBD2. Per germline, CDR1 SGHTA and CDR2 FQGNSA. The ends lost 5 bases at V and 2 bases at J; junction bases unmatched: 13. CDR3 length: 17 residues.

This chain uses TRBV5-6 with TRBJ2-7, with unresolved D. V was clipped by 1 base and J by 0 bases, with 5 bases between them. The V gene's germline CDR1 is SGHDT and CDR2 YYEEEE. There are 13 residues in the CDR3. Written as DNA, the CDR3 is TGTGCCAGCAGCTTGATAAACTCCTACGAGCAGTACTTC. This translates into CASSLINSYEQYF.

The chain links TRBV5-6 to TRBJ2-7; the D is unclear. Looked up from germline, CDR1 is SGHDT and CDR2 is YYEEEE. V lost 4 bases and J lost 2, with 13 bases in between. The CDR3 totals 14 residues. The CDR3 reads CASSDLAKTYEQYF. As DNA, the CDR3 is TGTGCCAGCAGCGATTTGGCAAAGACCTACGAGCAGTACTTC.

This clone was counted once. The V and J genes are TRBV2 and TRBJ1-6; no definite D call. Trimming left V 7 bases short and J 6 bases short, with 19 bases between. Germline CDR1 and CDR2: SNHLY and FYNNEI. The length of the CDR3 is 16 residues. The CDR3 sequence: CASTTGRTPINSPLHF. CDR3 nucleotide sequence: TGTGCCAGCACCACTGGGAGAACCCCTATTAATTCACCCCTCCACTTT.

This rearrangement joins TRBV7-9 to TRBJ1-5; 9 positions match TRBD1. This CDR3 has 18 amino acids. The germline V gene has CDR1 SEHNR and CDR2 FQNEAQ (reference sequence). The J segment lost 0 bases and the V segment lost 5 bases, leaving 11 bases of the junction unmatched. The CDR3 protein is CASSKSGTGHYSNQPQHF. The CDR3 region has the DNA TGTGCCAGCAGCAAATCCGGGACAGGGCACTATAGCAATCAGCCCCAGCATTTT.

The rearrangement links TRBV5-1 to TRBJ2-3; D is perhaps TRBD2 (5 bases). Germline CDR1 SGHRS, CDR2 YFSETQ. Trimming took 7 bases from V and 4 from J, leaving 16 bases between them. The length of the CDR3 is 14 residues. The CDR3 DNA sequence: TGCGCCAGCTCTTTAGAGGGTTGGGCAGATACGCAGTATTTT. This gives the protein CASSLEGWADTQYF.

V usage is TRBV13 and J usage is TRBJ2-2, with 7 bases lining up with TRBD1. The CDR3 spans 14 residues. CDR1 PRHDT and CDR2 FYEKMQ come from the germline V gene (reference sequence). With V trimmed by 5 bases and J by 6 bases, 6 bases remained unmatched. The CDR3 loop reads CASSLDRVAGELFF. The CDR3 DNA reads TGTGCCAGCAGCCTCGACAGGGTGGCCGGGGAGCTGTTTTTT.

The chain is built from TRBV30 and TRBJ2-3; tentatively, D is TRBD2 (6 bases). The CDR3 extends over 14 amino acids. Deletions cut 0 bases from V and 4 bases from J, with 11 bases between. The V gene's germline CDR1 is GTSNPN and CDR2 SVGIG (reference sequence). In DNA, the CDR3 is TGTGCCTGGAGTGTATGGGGGGACGCAGATACGCAGTATTTT. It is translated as CAWSVWGDADTQYF.

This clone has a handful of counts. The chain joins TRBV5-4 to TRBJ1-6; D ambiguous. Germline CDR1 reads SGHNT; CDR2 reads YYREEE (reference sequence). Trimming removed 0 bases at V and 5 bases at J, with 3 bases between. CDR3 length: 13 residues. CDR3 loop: CASSLDNNSPLHF. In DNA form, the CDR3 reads TGTGCCAGCAGCTTGGACAATAATTCACCCCTCCACTTT.

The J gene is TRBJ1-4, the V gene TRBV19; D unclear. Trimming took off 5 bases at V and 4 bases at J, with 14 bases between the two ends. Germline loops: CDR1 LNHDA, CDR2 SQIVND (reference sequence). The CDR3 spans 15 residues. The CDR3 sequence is CASSVRRGVNEKLFF. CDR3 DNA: TGTGCCAGTAGTGTCCGTCGGGGTGTTAATGAAAAACTGTTTTTT. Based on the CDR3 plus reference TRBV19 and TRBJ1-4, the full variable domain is DGGITQSPKYLFRKEGQNVTLSCEQNLNHDAMYWYRQDPGQGLRLIYYSQIVNDFQKGDIAEGYSVSREKKESFPLTVTSAQKNPTAFYLCASSVRRGVNEKLFFGSGTQLSVL.

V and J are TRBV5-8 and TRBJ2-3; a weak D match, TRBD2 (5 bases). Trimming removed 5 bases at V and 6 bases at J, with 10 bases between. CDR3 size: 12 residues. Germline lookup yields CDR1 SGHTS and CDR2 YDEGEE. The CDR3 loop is CASRPGTDTQYF. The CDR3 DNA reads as TGTGCCAGCAGGCCGGGAACTGATACGCAGTATTTT.

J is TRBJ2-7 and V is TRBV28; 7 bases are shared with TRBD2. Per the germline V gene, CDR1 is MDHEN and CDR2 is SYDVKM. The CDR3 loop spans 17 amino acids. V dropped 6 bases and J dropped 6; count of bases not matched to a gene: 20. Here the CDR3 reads CASSPFSSGHYWGEQYF. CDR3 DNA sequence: TGTGCCAGCAGCCCATTCTCTAGCGGCCACTACTGGGGCGAGCAGTACTTC.

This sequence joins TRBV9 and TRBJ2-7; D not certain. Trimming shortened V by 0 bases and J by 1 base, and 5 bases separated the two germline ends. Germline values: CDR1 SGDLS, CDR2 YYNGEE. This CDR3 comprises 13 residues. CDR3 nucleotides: TGTGCCAGCAGCGTAGCCGGGTCCTACGAGCAGTACTTC. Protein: CASSVAGSYEQYF.